The 2 T cell receptor beta chains given below trace back to one sample, sequenced in a study of CD8+ T cells in alopecia areata. The treatment is: oral pan-JAK inhibitor, 5-10 mg twice daily. In each case, RNA was isolated and then reverse transcribed into cDNA as the sequencing template. This table comes from immunoSEQ multiplex PCR, and its TCRdb copy is limited to in-frame clones, with some not included. This sample has around 210,000 clones, with 50% to 75% found just once. The sample in question was CD4+ T cells sorted from blood, obtained at week 4, from a patient treated with tofacitinib. These receptors all stem from a human donor with alopecia areata.

The chain carries TRBV29-1 and TRBJ2-5; TRBD1 matches 8 bases. V lost 2 bases to trimming and J lost 2 bases; unmatched junction nucleotides: 1. Looked up from germline, CDR1 is SQVTM and CDR2 is ANQGSEA. The CDR3 covers 13 residues. The CDR3 region is CSVERDRQETQYF. In nucleotides, the CDR3 is TGCAGCGTTGAAAGGGACAGGCAAGAGACCCAGTACTTC.

The chain carries TRBV27 and TRBJ2-7, with D hard to call. V lost 3 bases to trimming and J lost 1 base, with 7 bases between them. Germline CDR1 reads MNHEY; CDR2 reads SMNVEV (reference sequence). This CDR3 is built from 13 residues. The CDR3: CASSFVQSYEQYF. In DNA, the CDR3 is TGTGCCAGCAGTTTCGTACAGTCCTACGAGCAGTACTTC.